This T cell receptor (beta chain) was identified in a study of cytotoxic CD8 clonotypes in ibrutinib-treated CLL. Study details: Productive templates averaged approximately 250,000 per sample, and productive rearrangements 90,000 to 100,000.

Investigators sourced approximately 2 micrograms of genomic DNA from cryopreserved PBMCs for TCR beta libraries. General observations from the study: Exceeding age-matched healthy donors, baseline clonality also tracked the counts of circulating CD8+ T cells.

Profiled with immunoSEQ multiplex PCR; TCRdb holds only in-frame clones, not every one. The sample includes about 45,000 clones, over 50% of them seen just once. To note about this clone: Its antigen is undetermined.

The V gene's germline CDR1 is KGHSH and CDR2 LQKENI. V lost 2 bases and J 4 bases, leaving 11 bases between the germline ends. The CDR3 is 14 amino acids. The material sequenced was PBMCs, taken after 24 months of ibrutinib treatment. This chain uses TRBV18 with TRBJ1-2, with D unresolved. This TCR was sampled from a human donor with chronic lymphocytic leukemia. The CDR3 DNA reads TGTGCCAGCTCACCAGGAGGCGAGCCCTATGGCTACACCTTC. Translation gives CASSPGGEPYGYTF.